This TCR beta chain was recovered during a study of post-analysis software for immune sequencing data. Study summary: The disease courses spanned relapsing-remitting, secondary progressive and progressive-relapsing forms of multiple sclerosis. Study conclusions and caveats: Controls showed lower frequencies than patients for roughly 5 TRBV segments, and TRBV5-6, TRBV5-1 and TRBV20-1 were among these.

The V end lost 2 bases, the J end lost 3 bases, and 15 bases lay between the germline ends. The CDR3 runs to 15 residues. CDR1 is SGHRS and CDR2 is YFSETQ in the germline V gene. Notes on this clonotype: The antigen is not known.

Unique molecular identifiers tagged the TCR beta cDNA libraries. TCRdb analysed the PCR reads with MiXCR anew, one entry per CDR3 protein. The sample contains approximately 250,000 distinct CDR3 sequences, 35% to 45% of which appear only once. The sample consisted of blood. This TCR was sampled from a girl aged 10 to 17 with multiple sclerosis. This sequence joins TRBV5-1 and TRBJ2-7; D perhaps matches TRBD1 (6 bases). The CDR3 reads CASSFRPGQNYEQYF. The CDR3 coding sequence is TGCGCCAGCAGCTTTCGGCCGGGACAAAACTACGAGCAGTACTTC. The entire variable domain, with the rest obtained from reference TRBV5-1 and TRBJ2-7, is as follows: KAGVTQTPRYLIKTRGQQVTLSCSPISGHRSVSWYQQTPGQGLQFLFEYFSETQRNKGNFPGRFSGRQFSNSRSEMNVSTLELGDSALYLCASSFRPGQNYEQYFGPGTRLTVT.